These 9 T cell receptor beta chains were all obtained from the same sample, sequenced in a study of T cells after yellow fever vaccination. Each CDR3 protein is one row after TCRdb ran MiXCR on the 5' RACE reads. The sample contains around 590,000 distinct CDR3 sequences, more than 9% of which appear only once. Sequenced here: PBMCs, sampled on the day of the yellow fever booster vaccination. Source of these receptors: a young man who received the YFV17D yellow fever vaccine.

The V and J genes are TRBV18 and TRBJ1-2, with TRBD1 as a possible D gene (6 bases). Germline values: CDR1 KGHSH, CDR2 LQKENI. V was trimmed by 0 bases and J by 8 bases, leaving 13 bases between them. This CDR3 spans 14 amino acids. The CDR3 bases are TGTGCCAGCTCACCACCCGGGACACTGGAGGGCTACACCTTC. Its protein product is CASSPPGTLEGYTF. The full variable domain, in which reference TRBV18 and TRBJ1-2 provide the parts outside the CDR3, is NAGVMQNPRHLVRRRGQEARLRCSPMKGHSHVYWYRQLPEEGLKFMVYLQKENIIDESGMPKERFSAEFPKEGPSILRIQQVVRGDSAAYFCASSPPGTLEGYTFGSGTRLTVV.

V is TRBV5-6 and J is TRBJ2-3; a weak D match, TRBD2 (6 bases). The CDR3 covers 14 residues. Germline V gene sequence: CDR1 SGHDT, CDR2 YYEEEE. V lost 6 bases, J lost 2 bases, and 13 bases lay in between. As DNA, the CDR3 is TGTGCCAGCAACTCCGGGGGATACACAGATACGCAGTATTTT. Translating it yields CASNSGGYTDTQYF.

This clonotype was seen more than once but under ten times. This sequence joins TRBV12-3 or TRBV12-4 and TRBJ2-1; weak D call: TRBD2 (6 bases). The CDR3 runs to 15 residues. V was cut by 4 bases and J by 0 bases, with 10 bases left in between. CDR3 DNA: TGTGCCAGCAGTTATACAGCGGGCTCCTACAATGAGCAGTTCTTC. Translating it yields CASSYTAGSYNEQFF.

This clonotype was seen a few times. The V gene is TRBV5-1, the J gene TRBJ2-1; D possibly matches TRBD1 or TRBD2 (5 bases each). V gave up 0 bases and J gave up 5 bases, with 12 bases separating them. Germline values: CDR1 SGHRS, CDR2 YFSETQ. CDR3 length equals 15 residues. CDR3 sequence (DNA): TGCGCCAGCAGCTTGGTGGGGGAATTCAACAATGAGCAGTTCTTC. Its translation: CASSLVGEFNNEQFF.

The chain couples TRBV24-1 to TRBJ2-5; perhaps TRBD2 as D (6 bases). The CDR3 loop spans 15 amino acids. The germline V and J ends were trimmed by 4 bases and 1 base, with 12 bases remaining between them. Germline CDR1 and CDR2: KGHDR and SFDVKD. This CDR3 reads CATSELAYLQETQYF. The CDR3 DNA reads TGTGCCACCAGTGAGCTAGCGTACCTCCAAGAGACCCAGTACTTC.

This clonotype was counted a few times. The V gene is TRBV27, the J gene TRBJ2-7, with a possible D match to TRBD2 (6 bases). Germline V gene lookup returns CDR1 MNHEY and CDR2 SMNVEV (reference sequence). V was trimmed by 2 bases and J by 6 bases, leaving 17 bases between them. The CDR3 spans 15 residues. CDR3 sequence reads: CASSLIGTPEGEQYF. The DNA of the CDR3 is TGTGCCAGCAGTTTAATCGGGACTCCCGAAGGCGAGCAGTACTTC.

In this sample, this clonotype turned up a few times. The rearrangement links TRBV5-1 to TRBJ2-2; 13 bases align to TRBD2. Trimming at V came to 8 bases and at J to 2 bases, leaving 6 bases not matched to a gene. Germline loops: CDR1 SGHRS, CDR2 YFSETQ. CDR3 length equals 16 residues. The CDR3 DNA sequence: TGCGCCAGTGGGGGACTAGCGGGACCTAACACCGGGGAGCTGTTTTTT. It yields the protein CASGGLAGPNTGELFF.

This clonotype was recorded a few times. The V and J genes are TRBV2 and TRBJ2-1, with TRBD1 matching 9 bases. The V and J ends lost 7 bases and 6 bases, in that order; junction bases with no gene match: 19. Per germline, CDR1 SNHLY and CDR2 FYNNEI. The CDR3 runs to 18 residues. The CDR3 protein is CASNIRLKWGQGGNEQFF. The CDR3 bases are TGTGCCAGCAACATTAGACTTAAATGGGGACAGGGTGGCAATGAGCAGTTCTTC.

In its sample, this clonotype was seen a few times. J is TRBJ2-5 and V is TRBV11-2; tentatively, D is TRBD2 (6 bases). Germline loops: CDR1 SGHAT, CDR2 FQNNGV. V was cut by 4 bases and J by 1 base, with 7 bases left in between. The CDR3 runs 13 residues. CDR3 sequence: CASSWRVQETQYF. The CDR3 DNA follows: TGTGCCAGCAGCTGGAGGGTCCAAGAGACCCAGTACTTC.